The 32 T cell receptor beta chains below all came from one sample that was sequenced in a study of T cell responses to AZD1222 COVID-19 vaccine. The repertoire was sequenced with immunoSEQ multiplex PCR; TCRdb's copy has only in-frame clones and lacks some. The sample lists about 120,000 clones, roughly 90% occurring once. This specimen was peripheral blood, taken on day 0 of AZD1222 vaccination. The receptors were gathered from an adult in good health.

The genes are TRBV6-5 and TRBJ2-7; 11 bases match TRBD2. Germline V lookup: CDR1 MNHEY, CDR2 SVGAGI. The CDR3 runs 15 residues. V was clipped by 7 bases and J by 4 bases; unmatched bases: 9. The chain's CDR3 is CASIFGTSGTYEQYF. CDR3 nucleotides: TGTGCCAGCATTTTCGGGACTAGCGGAACGTACGAGCAGTACTTC.

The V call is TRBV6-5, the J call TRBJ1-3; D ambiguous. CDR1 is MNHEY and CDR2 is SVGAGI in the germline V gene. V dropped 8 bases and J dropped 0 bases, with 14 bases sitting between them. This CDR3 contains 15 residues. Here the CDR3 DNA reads TGTGCCAGCGGACGTCCGCAGCCCTCTGGAAACACCATATATTTT. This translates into CASGRPQPSGNTIYF.

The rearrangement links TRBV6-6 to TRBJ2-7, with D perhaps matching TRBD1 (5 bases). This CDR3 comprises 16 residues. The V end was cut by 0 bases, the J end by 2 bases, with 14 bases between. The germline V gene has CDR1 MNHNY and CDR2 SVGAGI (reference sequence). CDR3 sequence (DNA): TGTGCCAGCAGTTACTCGATTGTCAGGGCGACCTACGAGCAGTACTTC. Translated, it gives CASSYSIVRATYEQYF.

The CDR3 loop is CASKFRSEQYF. The CDR3 coding sequence is TGTGCCAGCAAGTTTAGGTCCGAGCAGTACTTC. The chain couples TRBV21-1 to TRBJ2-7. TRBV21-1 is a pseudogene. The CDR3 sequence is 11 residues long.

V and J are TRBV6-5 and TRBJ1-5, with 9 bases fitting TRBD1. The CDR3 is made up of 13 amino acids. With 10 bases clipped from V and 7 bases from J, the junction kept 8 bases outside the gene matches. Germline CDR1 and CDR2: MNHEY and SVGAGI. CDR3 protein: CATGQGYMQPQHF. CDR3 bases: TGTGCCACCGGACAGGGGTATATGCAGCCCCAGCATTTT.

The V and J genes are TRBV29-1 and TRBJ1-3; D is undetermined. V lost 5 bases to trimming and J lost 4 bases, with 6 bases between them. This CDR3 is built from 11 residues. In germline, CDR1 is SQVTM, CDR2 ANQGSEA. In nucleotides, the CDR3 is TGCAGCGTTTTGGAGGGAAACACCATATATTTT. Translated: CSVLEGNTIYF.

CDR3 in DNA: TGTGCCAGCAGCTTGACGTGGCGGGAGCATTACAATGAGCAGTTCTTC. It is translated as CASSLTWREHYNEQFF. The chain employs TRBV5-6 and TRBJ2-1, with TRBD2 matching over 7 bases. The CDR3 contains 16 residues. Germline CDR1 is SGHDT and CDR2 is YYEEEE. The V gene end was trimmed by 1 base and the J gene end by 4 bases; junction bases not matched to a gene: 8.

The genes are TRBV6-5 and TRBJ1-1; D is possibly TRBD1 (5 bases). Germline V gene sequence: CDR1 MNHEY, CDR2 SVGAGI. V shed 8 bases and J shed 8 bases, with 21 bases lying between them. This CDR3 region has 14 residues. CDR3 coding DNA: TGTGCCAGCGGAAGGGGCAGCTCAAGTCGGGAAGCTTTCTTT. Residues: CASGRGSSSREAFF.

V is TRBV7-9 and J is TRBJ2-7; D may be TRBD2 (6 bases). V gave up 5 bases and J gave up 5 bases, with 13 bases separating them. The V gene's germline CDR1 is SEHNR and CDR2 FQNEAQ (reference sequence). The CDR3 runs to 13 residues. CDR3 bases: TGTGCCAGCAGCCGGCGGGATCTTAACGAGCAGTACTTC. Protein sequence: CASSRRDLNEQYF.

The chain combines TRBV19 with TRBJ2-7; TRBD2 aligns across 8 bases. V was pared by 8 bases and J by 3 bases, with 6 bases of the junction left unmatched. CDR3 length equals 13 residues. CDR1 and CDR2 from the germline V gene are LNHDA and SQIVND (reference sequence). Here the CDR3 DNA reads TGTGCCAGTTCCACCGCGGGAGGCTACGAGCAGTACTTC. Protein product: CASSTAGGYEQYF.

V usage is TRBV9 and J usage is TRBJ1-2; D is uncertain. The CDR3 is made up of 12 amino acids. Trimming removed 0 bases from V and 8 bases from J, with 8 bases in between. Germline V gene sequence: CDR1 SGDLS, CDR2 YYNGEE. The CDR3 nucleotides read TGTGCCAGCAGCGTAGTCGACAAGGGCTACACCTTC. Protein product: CASSVVDKGYTF.

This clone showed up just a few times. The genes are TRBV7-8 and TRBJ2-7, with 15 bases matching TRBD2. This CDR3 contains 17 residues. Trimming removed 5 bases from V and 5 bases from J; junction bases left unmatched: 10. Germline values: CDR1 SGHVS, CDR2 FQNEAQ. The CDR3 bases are TGTGCCAGCAGCGGACTAGCGGGAGGGCCAGGGAAGAACGAGCAGTACTTC. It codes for CASSGLAGGPGKNEQYF. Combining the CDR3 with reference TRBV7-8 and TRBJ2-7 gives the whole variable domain GAGVSQSPRYKVAKRGQDVALRCDPISGHVSLFWYQQALGQGPEFLTYFQNEAQLDKSGLPSDRFFAERPEGSVSTLKIQRTQQEDSAVYLCASSGLAGGPGKNEQYFGPGTRLTVT.

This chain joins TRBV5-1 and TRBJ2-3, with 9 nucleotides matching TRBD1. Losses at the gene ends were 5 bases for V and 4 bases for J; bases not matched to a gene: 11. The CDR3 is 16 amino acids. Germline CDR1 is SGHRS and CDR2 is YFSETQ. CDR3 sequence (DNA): TGCGCCAGCAGTGTCCCCGGACAGGGGACCGCAGATACGCAGTATTTT. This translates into CASSVPGQGTADTQYF.

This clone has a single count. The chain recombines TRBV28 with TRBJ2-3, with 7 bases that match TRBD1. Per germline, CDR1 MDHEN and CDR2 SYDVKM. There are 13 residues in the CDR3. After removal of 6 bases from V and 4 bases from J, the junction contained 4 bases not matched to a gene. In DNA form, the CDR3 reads TGTGCCAGCAGGGATCAGGGGGCAGATACGCAGTATTTT. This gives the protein CASRDQGADTQYF.

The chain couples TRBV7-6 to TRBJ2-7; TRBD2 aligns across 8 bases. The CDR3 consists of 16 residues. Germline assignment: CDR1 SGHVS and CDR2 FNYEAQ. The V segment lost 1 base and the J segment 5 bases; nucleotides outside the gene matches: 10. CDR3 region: CASSLGSGGAFDEQYF. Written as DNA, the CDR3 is TGTGCCAGCAGCTTAGGGTCGGGGGGGGCCTTTGACGAGCAGTACTTC.

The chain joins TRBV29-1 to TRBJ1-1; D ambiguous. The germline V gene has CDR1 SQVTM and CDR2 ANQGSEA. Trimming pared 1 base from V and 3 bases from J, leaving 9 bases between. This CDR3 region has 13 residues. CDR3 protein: CSVEGPGDTEAFF. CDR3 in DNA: TGCAGCGTTGAAGGGCCGGGCGACACTGAAGCTTTCTTT.

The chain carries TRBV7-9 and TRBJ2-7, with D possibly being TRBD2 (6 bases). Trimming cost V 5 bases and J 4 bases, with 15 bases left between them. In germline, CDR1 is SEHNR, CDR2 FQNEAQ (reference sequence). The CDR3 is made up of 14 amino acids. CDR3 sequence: CASSAPSVEYEQYF. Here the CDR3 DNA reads TGTGCCAGCAGCGCGCCTAGCGTTGAGTACGAGCAGTACTTC.

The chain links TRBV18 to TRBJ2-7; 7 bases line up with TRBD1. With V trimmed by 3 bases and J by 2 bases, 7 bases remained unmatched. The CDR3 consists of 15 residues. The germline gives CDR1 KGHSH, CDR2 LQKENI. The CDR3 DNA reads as TGTGCCAGCTCACCGCCGGGACAGTTGACCTACGAGCAGTACTTC. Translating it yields CASSPPGQLTYEQYF.

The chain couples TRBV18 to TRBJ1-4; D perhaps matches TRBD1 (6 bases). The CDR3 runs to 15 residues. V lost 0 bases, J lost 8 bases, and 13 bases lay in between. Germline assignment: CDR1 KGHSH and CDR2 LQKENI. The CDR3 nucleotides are TGTGCCAGCTCACCACCCAGGGAAGGGGGAGAAAAACTGTTTTTT. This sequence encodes CASSPPREGGEKLFF.

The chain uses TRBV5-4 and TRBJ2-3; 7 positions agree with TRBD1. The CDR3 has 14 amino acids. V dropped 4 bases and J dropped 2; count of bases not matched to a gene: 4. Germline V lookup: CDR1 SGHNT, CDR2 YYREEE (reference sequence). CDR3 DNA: TGTGCCAGCAGCATGGGACAGATCACAGATACGCAGTATTTT. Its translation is CASSMGQITDTQYF.

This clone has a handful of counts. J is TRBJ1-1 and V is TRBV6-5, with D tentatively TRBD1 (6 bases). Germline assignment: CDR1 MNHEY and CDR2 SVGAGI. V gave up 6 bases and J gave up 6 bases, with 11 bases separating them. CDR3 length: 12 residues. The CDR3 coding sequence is TGTGCCAGCAGAGGGGGGCGACCTGAAGCTTTCTTT. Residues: CASRGGRPEAFF.

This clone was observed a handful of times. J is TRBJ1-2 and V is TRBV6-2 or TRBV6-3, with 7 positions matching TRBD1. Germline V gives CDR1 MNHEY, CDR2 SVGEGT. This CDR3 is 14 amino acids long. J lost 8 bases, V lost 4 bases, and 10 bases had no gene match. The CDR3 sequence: CASSSGTAIWGYTF. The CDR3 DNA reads TGTGCCAGCAGTTCCGGGACAGCCATTTGGGGCTACACCTTC.

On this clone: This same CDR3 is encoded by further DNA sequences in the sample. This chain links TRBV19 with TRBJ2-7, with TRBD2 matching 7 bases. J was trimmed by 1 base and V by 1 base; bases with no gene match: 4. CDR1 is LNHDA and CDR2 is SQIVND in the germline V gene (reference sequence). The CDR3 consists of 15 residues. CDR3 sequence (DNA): TGTGCCAGTAGTATAGGGCAGGGACTATCCTACGAGCAGTACTTC. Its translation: CASSIGQGLSYEQYF.

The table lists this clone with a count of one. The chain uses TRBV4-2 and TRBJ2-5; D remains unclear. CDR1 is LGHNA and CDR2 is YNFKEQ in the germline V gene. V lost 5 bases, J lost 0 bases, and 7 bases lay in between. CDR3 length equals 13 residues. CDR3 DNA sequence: TGTGCCAGCAGCGCCCTGTACCAAGAGACCCAGTACTTC. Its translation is CASSALYQETQYF.

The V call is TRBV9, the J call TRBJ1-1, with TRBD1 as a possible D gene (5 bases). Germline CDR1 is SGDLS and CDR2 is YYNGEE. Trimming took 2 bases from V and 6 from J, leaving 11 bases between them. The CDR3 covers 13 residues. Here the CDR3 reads CASSVRGGPEAFF. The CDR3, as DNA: TGTGCCAGCAGCGTGAGGGGAGGGCCTGAAGCTTTCTTT.

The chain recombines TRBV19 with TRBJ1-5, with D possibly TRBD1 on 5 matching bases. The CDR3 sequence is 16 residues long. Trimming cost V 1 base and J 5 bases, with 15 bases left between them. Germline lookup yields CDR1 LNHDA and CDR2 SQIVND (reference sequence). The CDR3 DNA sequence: TGTGCCAGTAGTATAGGATACGGCAGGGCCCATCAGCCCCAGCATTTT. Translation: CASSIGYGRAHQPQHF.

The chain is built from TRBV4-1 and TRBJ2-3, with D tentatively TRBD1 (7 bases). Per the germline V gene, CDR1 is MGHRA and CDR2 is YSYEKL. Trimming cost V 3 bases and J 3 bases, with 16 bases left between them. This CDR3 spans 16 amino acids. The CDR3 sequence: CASSQEGTGVTDTQYF. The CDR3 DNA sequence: TGCGCCAGCAGCCAGGAGGGCACAGGGGTGACAGATACGCAGTATTTT.

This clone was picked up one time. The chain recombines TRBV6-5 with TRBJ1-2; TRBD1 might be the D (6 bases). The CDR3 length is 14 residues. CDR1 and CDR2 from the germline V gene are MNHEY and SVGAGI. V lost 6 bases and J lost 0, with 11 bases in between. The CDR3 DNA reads TGTGCCAGCAGCAGAACAGGGACTAACTATGGCTACACCTTC. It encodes CASSRTGTNYGYTF.

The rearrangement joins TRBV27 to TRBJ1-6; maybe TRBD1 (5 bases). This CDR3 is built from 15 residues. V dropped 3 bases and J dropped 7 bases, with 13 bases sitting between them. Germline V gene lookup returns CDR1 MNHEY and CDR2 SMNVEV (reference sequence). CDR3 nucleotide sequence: TGTGCCAGCAGTTTTGGGCAGGGCAAAAATTCACCCCTCCACTTT. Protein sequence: CASSFGQGKNSPLHF.

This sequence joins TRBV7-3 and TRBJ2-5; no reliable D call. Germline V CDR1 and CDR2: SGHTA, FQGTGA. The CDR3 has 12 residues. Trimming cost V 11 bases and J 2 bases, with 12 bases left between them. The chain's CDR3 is CASRGEQETQYF. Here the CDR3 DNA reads TGTGCCTCCCGCGGCGAACAAGAGACCCAGTACTTC. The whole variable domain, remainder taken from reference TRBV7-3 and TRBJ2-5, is GAGVSQTPSNKVTEKGKYVELRCDPISGHTALYWYRQSLGQGPEFLIYFQGTGAADDSGLPNDRFFAVRPEGSVSTLKIQRTERGDSAVYLCASRGEQETQYFGPGTRLLVL.

Written as DNA, the CDR3 is TGTGCCAGTAGTAAGGATCGGCTATATGGCTACACCTTC. Protein: CASSKDRLYGYTF. The V call is TRBV19, the J call TRBJ1-2, with D hard to call. Germline assignment: CDR1 LNHDA and CDR2 SQIVND (reference sequence). Trimming pared 4 bases from V and 5 bases from J, leaving 11 bases between. The CDR3 extends over 13 amino acids.

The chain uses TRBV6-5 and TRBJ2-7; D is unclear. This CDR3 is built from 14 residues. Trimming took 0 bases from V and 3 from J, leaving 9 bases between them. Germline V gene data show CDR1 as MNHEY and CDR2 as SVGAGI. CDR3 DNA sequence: TGTGCCAGCAGTTACTCGGAAAAGGGCTACGAGCAGTACTTC. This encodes CASSYSEKGYEQYF.